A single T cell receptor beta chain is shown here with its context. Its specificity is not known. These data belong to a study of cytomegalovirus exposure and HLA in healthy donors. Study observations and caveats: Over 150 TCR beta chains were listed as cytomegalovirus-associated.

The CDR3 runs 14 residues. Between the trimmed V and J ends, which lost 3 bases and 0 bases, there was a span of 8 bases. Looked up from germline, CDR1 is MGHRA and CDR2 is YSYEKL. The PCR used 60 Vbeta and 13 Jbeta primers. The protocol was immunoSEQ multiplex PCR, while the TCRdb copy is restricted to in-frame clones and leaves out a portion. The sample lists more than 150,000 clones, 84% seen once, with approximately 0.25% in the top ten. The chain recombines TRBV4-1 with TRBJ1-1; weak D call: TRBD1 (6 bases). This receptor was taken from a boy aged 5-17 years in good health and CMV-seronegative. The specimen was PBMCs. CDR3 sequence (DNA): TGCGCCAGCAGCCAGAGACAGGTGAACACTGAAGCTTTCTTT. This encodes CASSQRQVNTEAFF.